The 8 T cell receptor beta chains listed next were all sequenced from one sample in a study of OX40 agonist ivuxolimab in advanced cancers. The method was the immunoSEQ multiplex PCR assay. The clones in this table, taken by TCRdb from immuneACCESS, are in-frame only. Not every clone is retained; where verified, under half of the shortfall comes from an unresolved V gene, and the cause of the rest is unknown. The sample table lists approximately 64,000 clones, 70% to 90% of them with a count of one. The ten largest clones take up around 3.6% of the sample. This material consisted of CD4+ or CD8+ T cells sorted from blood, taken in a trial of the OX40 agonist ivuxolimab. The receptors come from an adult with an advanced solid tumor such as melanoma, head and neck, liver or kidney cancer.

V gene TRBV7-2 combines with J gene TRBJ2-7, with 8 bases lining up with TRBD2. Germline V gene sequence: CDR1 SGHTA, CDR2 FQGNSA. J was trimmed by 3 bases and V by 5 bases; bases with no gene match: 9. The CDR3 totals 15 residues. The CDR3 loop reads CASSLSASGFYEQYF. The CDR3 DNA follows: TGTGCCAGCAGCCTGTCGGCTAGCGGGTTCTACGAGCAGTACTTC.

This clone has more than one count but fewer than ten. The genes are TRBV9 and TRBJ2-7; D uncertain. The V gene lost 3 bases and the J gene lost 5 bases, with 12 bases spanning the gap. This CDR3 has 13 amino acids. Germline V gene sequence: CDR1 SGDLS, CDR2 YYNGEE. Here the CDR3 reads CASSANPDDEQYF. In DNA form, the CDR3 reads TGTGCCAGCAGCGCCAATCCAGACGACGAGCAGTACTTC.

Of note for this clone: The junction differs from germline at one of its ends, possibly a read error. The sample carries other DNA sequences with the same CDR3. The J gene is TRBJ2-7, the V gene TRBV6-5; no reliable D call. The CDR3 runs to 11 residues. The V gene's germline CDR1 is MNHEY and CDR2 SVGAGI. CDR3: CASSSNGEQYF. CDR3 bases: TGCGCCAGCAGCTCAAATGGGGAGCAGTACTTC.

The chain links TRBV7-2 to TRBJ2-7; no firm D call. V gave up 4 bases and J gave up 2 bases, with 9 bases separating them. This CDR3 comprises 13 residues. Per germline, CDR1 SGHTA and CDR2 FQGNSA. The CDR3, as DNA: TGTGCCAGCAGCTCCCCCCCAGCCTACGAGCAGTACTTC. This translates into CASSSPPAYEQYF.

This clone was picked up one time. The rearrangement joins TRBV5-1 to TRBJ2-7; no clear D. The CDR3 has 15 residues. From germline, CDR1 is SGHRS and CDR2 YFSETQ. The V end was cut by 0 bases, the J end by 5 bases, with 15 bases between. In DNA, the CDR3 is TGCGCCAGCAGCTTGGATCCGTCCCGCTCGAACGAGCAGTACTTC. This codes for CASSLDPSRSNEQYF.

The gene calls are TRBV30 and TRBJ1-4; 7 bases agree with TRBD1. The CDR3 has 15 amino acids. Trimming removed 3 bases from V and 8 bases from J; junction bases left unmatched: 12. Per germline, CDR1 GTSNPN and CDR2 SVGIG (reference sequence). CDR3: CAWRTTGALREKLFF. The DNA for the CDR3 is TGTGCCTGGAGGACTACAGGGGCCTTGAGGGAAAAACTGTTTTTT.

The rearrangement links TRBV28 to TRBJ2-7, with 9 bases lining up with TRBD1. Germline V gives CDR1 MDHEN, CDR2 SYDVKM. The V segment lost 6 bases and the J segment 4 bases; nucleotides outside the gene matches: 7. The CDR3 has 14 residues. CDR3 amino acids: CASRPDRGLYEQYF. For the CDR3, the DNA is TGTGCCAGCAGACCGGACAGGGGCCTGTACGAGCAGTACTTC.

The chain links TRBV6-1 to TRBJ1-1; 8 bases match TRBD1. The CDR3 consists of 15 residues. The V and J ends lost 4 bases and 1 base, in that order; junction bases with no gene match: 5. In germline, CDR1 is MNHNS, CDR2 SASEGT. The CDR3 DNA is TGTGCCAGCAGTGCCCAGGGGGCAGGGAACACTGAAGCTTTCTTT. It specifies CASSAQGAGNTEAFF.